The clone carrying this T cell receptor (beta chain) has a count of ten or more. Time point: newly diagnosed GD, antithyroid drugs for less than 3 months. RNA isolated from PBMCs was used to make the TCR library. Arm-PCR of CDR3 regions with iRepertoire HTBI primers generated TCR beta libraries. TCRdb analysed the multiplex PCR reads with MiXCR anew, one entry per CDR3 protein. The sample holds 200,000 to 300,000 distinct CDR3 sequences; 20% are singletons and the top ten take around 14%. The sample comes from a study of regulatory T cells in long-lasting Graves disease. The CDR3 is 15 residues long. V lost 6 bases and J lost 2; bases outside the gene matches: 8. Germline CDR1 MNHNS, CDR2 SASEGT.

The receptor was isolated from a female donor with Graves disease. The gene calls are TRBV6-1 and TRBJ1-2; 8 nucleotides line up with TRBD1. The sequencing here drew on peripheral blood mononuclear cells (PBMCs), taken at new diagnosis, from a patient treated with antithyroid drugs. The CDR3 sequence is CASSRTGTGNYGYTF. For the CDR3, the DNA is TGTGCCAGCAGCCGTACCGGGACAGGAAACTATGGCTACACCTTC.